This TCR beta chain was sequenced in a study of T-cell memory formation after mild COVID-19. This clonotype turned up a few times. CDR1 is MNHEY and CDR2 is SVGAGI in the germline V gene. V shed 2 bases, J shed 1 base, and the junction held 8 bases outside the gene matches. The CDR3 totals 17 residues. TCRdb re-derived calls from the 5' RACE reads in MiXCR, one entry per CDR3 protein. Of 540,000 or so distinct CDR3 sequences listed, roughly 21% were seen once; the top ten hold about an eighth. This TCR derives from an adult woman who had mild COVID-19 (a few samples of this study predate the infection). Cell type and time point are not known. Sequenced: PBMCs or a T cell subset sorted from them (not recorded which). The chain couples TRBV6-5 to TRBJ2-5; TRBD2 agrees at 9 bases. CDR3 amino acids: CASSYPATSGPQETQYF. DNA for the CDR3: TGTGCCAGCAGTTACCCGGCCACTAGCGGGCCCCAAGAGACCCAGTACTTC.